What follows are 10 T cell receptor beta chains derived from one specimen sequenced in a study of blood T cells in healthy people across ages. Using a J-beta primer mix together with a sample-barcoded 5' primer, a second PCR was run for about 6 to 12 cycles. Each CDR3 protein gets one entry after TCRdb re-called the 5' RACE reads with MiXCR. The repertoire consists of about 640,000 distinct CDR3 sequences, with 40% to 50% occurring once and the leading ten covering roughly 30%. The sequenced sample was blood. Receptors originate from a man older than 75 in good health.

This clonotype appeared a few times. CDR3 nucleotide sequence: TGCAGTGCTAGAGATCAGCGGCTGGCGGGTATTAACTACGAGCAGTACTTC. Amino acids: CSARDQRLAGINYEQYF. The chain is built from TRBV20-1 and TRBJ2-7; weak D call: TRBD2 (5 bases). Germline loops: CDR1 DFQATT, CDR2 SNEGSKA (reference sequence). V was trimmed by 0 bases and J by 3 bases, leaving 21 bases between them. The CDR3 spans 17 residues.

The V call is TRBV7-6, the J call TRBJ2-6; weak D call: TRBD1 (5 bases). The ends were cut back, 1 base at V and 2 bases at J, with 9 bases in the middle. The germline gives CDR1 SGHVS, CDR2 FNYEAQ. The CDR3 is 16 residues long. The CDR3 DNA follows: TGTGCCAGCAGCTTAGTCTCAGGGCCTGGGGCCAACGTCCTGACTTTC. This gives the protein CASSLVSGPGANVLTF.

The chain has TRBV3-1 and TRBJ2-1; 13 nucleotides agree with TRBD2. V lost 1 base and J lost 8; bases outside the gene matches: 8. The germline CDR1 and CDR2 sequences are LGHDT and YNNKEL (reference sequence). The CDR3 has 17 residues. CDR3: CASSQGKTSGRVDEQFF. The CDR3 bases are TGTGCCAGCAGCCAAGGTAAAACTAGCGGGAGGGTGGATGAGCAGTTCTTC.

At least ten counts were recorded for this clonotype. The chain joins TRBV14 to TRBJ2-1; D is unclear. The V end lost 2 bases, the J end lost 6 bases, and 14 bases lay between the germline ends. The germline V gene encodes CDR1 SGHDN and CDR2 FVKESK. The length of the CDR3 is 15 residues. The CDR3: CASSQHDKVINEQFF. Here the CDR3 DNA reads TGTGCCAGCAGCCAACACGACAAAGTTATCAATGAGCAGTTCTTC.

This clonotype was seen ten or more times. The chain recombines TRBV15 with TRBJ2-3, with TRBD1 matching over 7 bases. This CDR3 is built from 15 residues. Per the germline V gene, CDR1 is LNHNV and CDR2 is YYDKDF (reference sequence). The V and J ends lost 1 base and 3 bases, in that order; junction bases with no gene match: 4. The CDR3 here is CATSRVLTGTDTQYF. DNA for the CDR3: TGTGCCACCAGCAGAGTCTTGACAGGGACAGATACGCAGTATTTT.

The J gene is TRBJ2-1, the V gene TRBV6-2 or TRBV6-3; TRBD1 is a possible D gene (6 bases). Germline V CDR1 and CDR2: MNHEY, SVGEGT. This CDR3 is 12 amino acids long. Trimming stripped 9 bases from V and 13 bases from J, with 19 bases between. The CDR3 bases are TGTGCCAGTAATCCCACTAGAGGGGGTCAGTTCTTC. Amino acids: CASNPTRGGQFF.

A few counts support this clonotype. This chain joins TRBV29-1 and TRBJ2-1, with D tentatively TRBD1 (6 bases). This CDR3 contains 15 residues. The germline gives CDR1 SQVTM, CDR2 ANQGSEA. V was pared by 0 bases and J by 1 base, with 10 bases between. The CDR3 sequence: CSVEEGAESYNEQFF. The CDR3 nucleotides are TGCAGCGTTGAAGAGGGGGCGGAGTCCTACAATGAGCAGTTCTTC.

The CDR3 is CASSLGGTSGASYNEQYF. The CDR3 DNA is TGTGCCAGCAGCCTAGGGGGGACTAGCGGGGCATCCTACAATGAGCAGTACTTC. The chain couples TRBV7-6 to TRBJ2-5; TRBD2 matches 13 bases. Germline V lookup: CDR1 SGHVS, CDR2 FNYEAQ. V gave up 5 bases and J gave up 11 bases; unmatched junction bases: 20. This CDR3 is built from 18 residues.

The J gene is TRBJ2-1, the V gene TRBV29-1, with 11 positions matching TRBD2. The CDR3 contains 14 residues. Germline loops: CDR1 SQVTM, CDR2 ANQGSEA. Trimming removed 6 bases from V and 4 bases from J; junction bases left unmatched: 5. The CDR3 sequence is CSVGTSGKYNEQFF. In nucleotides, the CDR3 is TGCAGCGTCGGGACTAGCGGAAAATACAATGAGCAGTTCTTC.

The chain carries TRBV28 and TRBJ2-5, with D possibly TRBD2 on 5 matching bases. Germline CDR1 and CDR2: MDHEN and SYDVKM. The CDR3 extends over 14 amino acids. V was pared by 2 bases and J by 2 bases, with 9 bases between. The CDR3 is CASSLISGQETQYF. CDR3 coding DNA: TGTGCCAGCAGTTTAATAAGCGGACAAGAGACCCAGTACTTC.